This TCR beta chain was identified during a study of T-cell reconstitution after alpha-beta-depleted transplantation in children (dated by TCRdb to 2016 to 2017). In terms of the full investigation: The study quantitatively tracked T-cell immune reconstitution after TCRalphabeta/CD19-depleted allogeneic hematopoietic cell transplantation in children using TCR repertoire profiling.

Overall study results and their limits: About two months after transplant, the apparently early recovery of alphabetaT-cell counts reportedly depended on just several hundred clones that had expanded rapidly and came from non-depleted graft cells. Hyperexpanded clone frequencies declined over subsequent months; after one year, T-cell counts and TCRbeta diversity were mostly attributed to newly produced T cells. In some patients, the high TCRbeta diversity seen at day 60 was put down to recipient T cells and intrathymic progenitors that had survived conditioning.

This clonotype was seen at least ten times. The target of this receptor is not known. Base quality data are lacking; no much larger clone is found one base away. Library preparation employed PCR. The sample was run on an Illumina HiSeq 2500. TCR library preparation used molecular barcoding, with unique molecular identifiers applied to normalize quantification of the TCRbeta repertoire. TCRdb ran its own pipeline on the public reads, namely fastp trimming at Q25 and MiXCR clone calling, and kept in-frame beta chains. Rows matching on CDR3 protein sequence are summarized as one entry with the most common DNA and genes. The sample table shows roughly 300,000 distinct CDR3 sequences, and more than 9% are seen once. The top ten constitute less than 25% of the sample. Compared with germline, V lacks 3 bases and J lacks 5 bases; bases without a gene match: 9. The CDR3 has 17 amino acids, counting the end cysteine and phenylalanine. CDR3 DNA is the only sequence kept; it has 51 bases, read in frame from the first base. CDR1 SGHRS and CDR2 YFSETQ were looked up in the germline V gene.

The sample's treatment or condition, from its label and the paper: allogeneic hematopoietic cell transplantation with graft depleted of TCRalphabeta T cells and CD19 B cells. The children who served as transplant recipients had been given grafts of TCRalphabeta/CD19-depleted allogeneic hematopoietic cells. This receptor was identified in a male patient aged 2 to 10 who had a stem cell transplant for chronic granulomatous disease, so the T cells may come from the graft donor. Recombination joined TRBV5-1 with TRBJ2-5; 14 bases in the junction line up with TRBD2. The sample here was peripheral blood, taken 180 days after TCRalphabeta/CD19-depleted stem cell transplant. The CDR3 amino acid sequence is: CASSYHLTSGRGETQYF. The nucleotide sequence is TGCGCCAGCAGCTACCACCTGACTAGCGGGAGGGGCGAGACCCAGTACTTC.